These 13 T cell receptor beta chains were all obtained from the same sample, sequenced in a study of OX40 agonist ivuxolimab in advanced cancers. Some clones are missing from TCRdb's copy, which holds only in-frame ones; the method was immunoSEQ multiplex PCR. The repertoire consists of around 70,000 clones, with about 82% occurring once and the leading ten covering 1.5% to 2%. The specimen was CD4+ or CD8+ T cells sorted from blood, collected in a trial of the OX40 agonist ivuxolimab. These receptors were obtained from an adult with an advanced solid tumor such as melanoma, head and neck, liver or kidney cancer.

The V call is TRBV28, the J call TRBJ2-7, with TRBD2 as a possible D gene (6 bases). The CDR3 extends over 14 amino acids. CDR1 is MDHEN and CDR2 is SYDVKM in the germline V gene. The V and J ends lost 6 bases and 3 bases respectively, with 15 bases between them. The CDR3 is CASRGGRSFYEQYF. As DNA, the CDR3 is TGTGCCAGCAGGGGAGGCAGATCCTTCTACGAGCAGTACTTC.

This clone was detected once. DNA for the CDR3: TGTGCCAGCAGTCCTCGACAGAACACAGATACGCAGTATTTT. It is translated as CASSPRQNTDTQYF. This chain connects TRBV2 to TRBJ2-3; tentatively, D is TRBD1 (5 bases). The germline V gene has CDR1 SNHLY and CDR2 FYNNEI. V gave up 5 bases and J gave up 2 bases, with 11 bases separating them. This CDR3 region has 14 residues.

The chain recombines TRBV4-1 with TRBJ2-7; no reliable D call. V gave up 0 bases and J gave up 6 bases, with 15 bases separating them. The CDR3 covers 15 residues. Germline CDR1 MGHRA, CDR2 YSYEKL. Here the CDR3 DNA reads TGCGCCAGCAGCCAAGATTCAGCGTTCCGGAGCGAGCAGTACTTC. It yields the protein CASSQDSAFRSEQYF.

J is TRBJ2-2 and V is TRBV6-1; TRBD1 might be the D (6 bases). V was trimmed by 6 bases and J by 7 bases, leaving 12 bases between them. The CDR3 extends over 13 amino acids. Germline CDR1 is MNHNS and CDR2 is SASEGT. CDR3 nucleotides: TGTGCCAGCAGGAACCAGGGGATCGGGGAGCTGTTTTTT. Translated, it gives CASRNQGIGELFF.

The V call is TRBV4-1, the J call TRBJ2-2; TRBD2 aligns across 10 bases. CDR3 length: 20 residues. In germline, CDR1 is MGHRA, CDR2 YSYEKL. V gave up 1 base and J gave up 0 bases; unmatched junction bases: 11. This CDR3 is CASSQALRLAGVSNTGELFF. The CDR3 coding sequence is TGCGCCAGCAGCCAAGCATTACGTCTAGCGGGAGTCTCGAACACCGGGGAGCTGTTTTTT.

This rearrangement joins TRBV6-1 to TRBJ1-3; D possibly corresponds to TRBD1 (6 bases). Germline values: CDR1 MNHNS, CDR2 SASEGT. The CDR3 has 12 residues. The ends were cut back, 2 bases at V and 11 bases at J, with 10 bases in the middle. Written as DNA, the CDR3 is TGTGCCAGCAGTGAACTCGGGACACCCATATATTTT. This translates into CASSELGTPIYF.

This clone was observed a handful of times. The germline gene is not matched at one end of the junction; a read error may be the cause. V and J are TRBV7-7 and TRBJ1-6; no clear D. Germline V gives CDR1 SSHAT, CDR2 FNYEAQ (reference sequence). The CDR3 runs 13 residues. CDR3: CASSSRPGSPLHF. The CDR3 bases are TGTGCTAGCAGCTCACGGCCGGGTTCACCCCTCCACTTT.

J is TRBJ1-1 and V is TRBV19, with 9 bases that match TRBD1. This CDR3 region has 14 residues. Germline CDR1 LNHDA, CDR2 SQIVND (reference sequence). With 10 bases clipped from V and 1 base from J, the junction kept 7 bases outside the gene matches. The CDR3 here is CATSRDRENTEAFF. The CDR3 DNA follows: TGTGCCACGTCCCGGGACAGGGAGAACACTGAAGCTTTCTTT.

This chain connects TRBV5-5 to TRBJ2-1; maybe TRBD2 (7 bases). Trimming left V 7 bases short and J 2 bases short, with 22 bases between. The CDR3 contains 17 residues. The V gene's germline CDR1 is SGHKS and CDR2 YYEKEE (reference sequence). The CDR3: CASFRSRGGSTYNEQFF. Here the CDR3 DNA reads TGTGCCAGCTTTAGGTCAAGGGGGGGAAGCACCTACAATGAGCAGTTCTTC.

V is TRBV4-1 and J is TRBJ1-3, with 7 bases that match TRBD1. The CDR3 runs to 15 residues. CDR1 is MGHRA and CDR2 is YSYEKL in the germline V gene. The junction had 8 bases not matched to a gene; V was cut back by 1 base and J by 8 bases. DNA for the CDR3: TGCGCCAGCAGCCAAGTCGGGACAGCCGGAGACACCATATATTTT. Translation gives CASSQVGTAGDTIYF.

The chain combines TRBV7-9 with TRBJ1-1; D is unresolved. Per germline, CDR1 SEHNR and CDR2 FQNEAQ (reference sequence). The CDR3 extends over 12 amino acids. Deletions cut 3 bases from V and 5 bases from J, with 7 bases between. The CDR3, as DNA: TGTGCCAGCAGCTTGGGCGAAACTGAAGCTTTCTTT. It codes for CASSLGETEAFF.

The rearrangement joins TRBV7-2 to TRBJ1-1; 7 bases agree with TRBD1. V lost 2 bases to trimming and J lost 4 bases; unmatched junction nucleotides: 7. This CDR3 spans 15 amino acids. Germline CDR1 reads SGHTA; CDR2 reads FQGNSA. The DNA for the CDR3 is TGTGCCAGCAGCTTATATGGGGAGGGGGCCACTGAAGCTTTCTTT. This encodes CASSLYGEGATEAFF.

J is TRBJ2-7 and V is TRBV6-1; TRBD2 might be the D (5 bases). The V gene's germline CDR1 is MNHNS and CDR2 SASEGT. This CDR3 spans 14 amino acids. V was clipped by 6 bases and J by 1 base, with 13 bases between them. The CDR3: CASRTSEGSYEQYF. The CDR3 DNA is TGTGCCAGCAGGACCAGCGAGGGATCCTACGAGCAGTACTTC.